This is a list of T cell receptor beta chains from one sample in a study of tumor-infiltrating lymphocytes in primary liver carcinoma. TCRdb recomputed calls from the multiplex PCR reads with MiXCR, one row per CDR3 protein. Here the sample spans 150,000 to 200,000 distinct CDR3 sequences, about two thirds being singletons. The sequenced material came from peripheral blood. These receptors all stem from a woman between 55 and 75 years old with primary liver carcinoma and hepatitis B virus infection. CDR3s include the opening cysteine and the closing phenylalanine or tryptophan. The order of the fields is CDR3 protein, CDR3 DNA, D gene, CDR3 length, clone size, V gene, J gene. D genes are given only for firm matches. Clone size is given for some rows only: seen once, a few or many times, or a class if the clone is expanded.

CDR3: CASSSLASSFEQFF
DNA: TGTGCCAGCAGCTCACTAGCGTCTTCCTTCGAGCAGTTCTTC
D: TRBD2
length: 14
size: -
V: TRBV11-2
J: TRBJ2-1

CDR3: CASRSTTSGAPSSYNEQFF
DNA: TGTGCAAGTCGCTCAACGACTAGCGGAGCCCCTAGCTCCTACAATGAGCAGTTCTTC
D: -
length: 19
size: few
V: TRBV12-2
J: TRBJ2-1

CDR3: CASSLAGRSNEQFF
DNA: TGTGCCAGCAGTTTGGCCGGGAGAAGCAATGAGCAGTTCTTC
D: -
length: 14
size: many
V: TRBV12-3/TRBV12-4
J: TRBJ2-1

CDR3: CASSSFGETQYF
DNA: TGTGCCAGCAGCTCTTTCGGAGAGACCCAGTACTTC
D: -
length: 12
size: once
V: TRBV9
J: TRBJ2-5

CDR3: CASIRMRVRGGNEQSF
DNA: TGTGCCAGCATCCGCATGCGGGTCAGGGGGGGAAATGAGCAGTCCTTC
D: -
length: 16
size: -
V: TRBV6-2/TRBV6-3
J: TRBJ2-1

CDR3: CSVGTGGDEKLFF
DNA: TGCAGCGTTGGGACAGGGGGCGATGAAAAACTGTTTTTT
D: TRBD1
length: 13
size: medium-sized
V: TRBV29-1
J: TRBJ1-4

CDR3: CASTFGGAPRETQYF
DNA: TGCGCCAGCACCTTCGGGGGCGCCCCAAGGGAGACCCAGTACTTC
D: -
length: 15
size: -
V: TRBV5-1
J: TRBJ2-5

CDR3: CASSYNRVRGETQYF
DNA: TGTGCCAGCAGCTATAACAGGGTCCGGGGGGAGACCCAGTACTTC
D: -
length: 15
size: -
V: TRBV11-2
J: TRBJ2-5

CDR3: CASSFDTIRDRTGKLFF
DNA: TGTGCCAGCAGCTTTGACACCATAAGGGACCGCACCGGGAAGCTGTTTTTT
D: -
length: 17
size: -
V: TRBV11-2
J: TRBJ2-2

CDR3: CASRTGRNQPQHF
DNA: TGTGCCAGCCGGACAGGGAGGAATCAGCCCCAGCATTTT
D: TRBD1
length: 13
size: few
V: TRBV6-1
J: TRBJ1-5

CDR3: CSVIREGPYEQYF
DNA: TGCAGCGTTATCCGGGAGGGCCCGTACGAGCAGTACTTC
D: TRBD2
length: 13
size: medium-sized
V: TRBV29-1
J: TRBJ2-7

CDR3: CASSQGGTGSYGYTF
DNA: TGCGCCAGCAGCCAAGGAGGGACAGGGAGCTATGGCTACACCTTC
D: TRBD1
length: 15
size: many
V: TRBV4-1
J: TRBJ1-2

CDR3: CSVESPRTRSEQFF
DNA: TGCAGCGTTGAAAGTCCGAGAACCCGCAGTGAGCAGTTCTTC
D: -
length: 14
size: -
V: TRBV29-1
J: TRBJ2-1

CDR3: CAISESGGTGEDTQYF
DNA: TGTGCCATCAGTGAGTCAGGAGGGACAGGGGAAGATACGCAGTATTTT
D: TRBD1
length: 16
size: -
V: TRBV10-3
J: TRBJ2-3

CDR3: CASSPKTGAQETQYF
DNA: TGTGCCAGCAGTCCTAAGACAGGGGCCCAAGAGACCCAGTACTTC
D: TRBD1
length: 15
size: many
V: TRBV12-3/TRBV12-4
J: TRBJ2-5

CDR3: CASSSPLLAHTTDTQYF
DNA: TGTGCCAGCAGTTCCCCTTTGCTAGCACATACCACAGATACGCAGTATTTT
D: -
length: 17
size: -
V: TRBV28
J: TRBJ2-3

CDR3: CASSLEVNTKALF
DNA: TGCGCCAGCAGCTTGGAGGTGAACACTAAAGCTCTCTTT
D: -
length: 13
size: -
V: TRBV5-1
J: TRBJ1-1

CDR3: CASSQGGRATDTQYF
DNA: TGCGCCAGCAGCCAAGGCGGCAGGGCCACAGATACGCAGTATTTT
D: -
length: 15
size: -
V: TRBV4-1
J: TRBJ2-3

CDR3: CSVGIVPLVNTDMQYF
DNA: TGCAGCGTTGGTATAGTCCCTCTCGTAAATACAGATATGCAGTATTTT
D: -
length: 16
size: -
V: TRBV29-1
J: TRBJ2-3

CDR3: CASSYSTGTSDEQYF
DNA: TGTGCCAGCAGTTACTCGACCGGGACATCAGACGAGCAGTACTTC
D: -
length: 15
size: many
V: TRBV6-5
J: TRBJ2-7

CDR3: CASRVGDRVTDTQYF
DNA: TGTGCCAGCAGAGTAGGTGACAGGGTTACAGATACGCAGTATTTT
D: TRBD1
length: 15
size: few
V: TRBV6-1
J: TRBJ2-3

CDR3: CAGSQAISGLNEQFF
DNA: TGTGCCGGCAGCCAGGCAATTAGCGGGCTCAATGAGCAGTTCTTC
D: TRBD2
length: 15
size: -
V: TRBV14
J: TRBJ2-1

CDR3: CASEQVCEDTQYF
DNA: TGTGCCAGCGAACAGGTTTGTGAAGATACGCAGTATTTT
D: -
length: 13
size: -
V: TRBV18
J: TRBJ2-3

CDR3: CVSSFYARGRAIDEQFF
DNA: TGTGTCAGCAGCTTTTACGCAAGGGGGAGGGCCATCGATGAGCAGTTCTTC
D: -
length: 17
size: -
V: TRBV11-2
J: TRBJ2-1

CDR3: CASTFIDLYGYTF
DNA: TGTGCCAGCACCTTTATAGACCTCTATGGCTACACCTTC
D: -
length: 13
size: -
V: TRBV6-1
J: TRBJ1-2

CDR3: CASSGGTGDGYTF
DNA: TGTGCCAGCAGCGGTGGGACAGGGGATGGCTACACCTTC
D: TRBD1
length: 13
size: -
V: TRBV7-9
J: TRBJ1-2

CDR3: CGGLGDSSGYTF
DNA: TGTGGGGGTCTCGGGGATTCGTCTGGCTACACCTTC
D: -
length: 12
size: many
V: TRBV29-1
J: TRBJ1-2

CDR3: CASSSDPSGRSYNEQFF
DNA: TGCGCCAGCAGCTCCGACCCTAGCGGGAGGTCATACAATGAGCAGTTCTTC
D: TRBD2
length: 17
size: few
V: TRBV5-1
J: TRBJ2-1

CDR3: CASSPMNGYNEQFF
DNA: TGCGCCAGCAGCCCCATGAACGGATACAATGAGCAGTTCTTC
D: -
length: 14
size: many
V: TRBV4-1
J: TRBJ2-1

CDR3: CASGPRLAWSSYEQYF
DNA: TGTGCCAGCGGCCCCAGACTAGCGTGGAGCTCCTACGAGCAGTACTTC
D: TRBD2
length: 16
size: -
V: TRBV11-2
J: TRBJ2-7

CDR3: CASNELAGSIYEQFF
DNA: TGTGCCAGCAATGAACTAGCGGGAAGTATTTATGAGCAGTTCTTC
D: TRBD2
length: 15
size: -
V: TRBV7-8
J: TRBJ2-1

CDR3: CATSDYRGTGETQYF
DNA: TGTGCCACCAGTGACTACAGGGGTACGGGGGAGACCCAGTACTTC
D: TRBD1
length: 15
size: few
V: TRBV24-1
J: TRBJ2-5

CDR3: CASSSRAMRLAGAREQFF
DNA: TGTGCCAGCAGCTCGAGGGCGATGAGACTAGCGGGAGCCCGTGAGCAGTTCTTC
D: TRBD2
length: 18
size: -
V: TRBV5-4
J: TRBJ2-1

CDR3: CASSLSGGVGAFF
DNA: TGTGCCAGCAGCTTAAGTGGCGGGGTTGGGGCTTTCTTT
D: -
length: 13
size: many
V: TRBV11-1
J: TRBJ1-1

CDR3: CASRQTGQGAETQYF
DNA: TGCGCCAGCAGACAAACGGGACAGGGGGCTGAGACCCAGTACTTC
D: TRBD1
length: 15
size: -
V: TRBV5-1
J: TRBJ2-5

CDR3: CASSKMYSGSTEAFF
DNA: TGTGCCAGCAGTAAGATGTACTCCGGGAGCACTGAAGCTTTCTTT
D: -
length: 15
size: few
V: TRBV12-3/TRBV12-4
J: TRBJ1-1